This T cell receptor (beta chain) was sequenced during a study of blood T cell repertoires in COVID-19. Study background: Sample material is recorded as cDNA or gDNA derived from T cells, B-cell-depleted T cells, or PBMCs.

Clones were read by immunoSEQ multiplex PCR, and TCRdb kept only the in-frame ones, dropping some. The sample consists of about 97,000 clones, just under 85% of them appearing once. This CDR3 spans 15 amino acids. V trimming: 2 bases; J trimming: 1 base; junction bases outside the gene matches: 0. The germline V gene encodes CDR1 SGHAT and CDR2 FQNNGV. The origin of this receptor is a man aged 35 to 55 with active or convalescent COVID-19. This chain uses TRBV11-2 with TRBJ2-5; 11 nucleotides match TRBD2. The sample was peripheral blood. DNA for the CDR3: TGTGCCAGCAGCTTACTAGCGGGGGGCCAAGAGACCCAGTACTTC. Residues: CASSLLAGGQETQYF. The full variable domain, its missing parts supplied by reference TRBV11-2 and TRBJ2-5, is EAGVAQSPRYKIIEKRQSVAFWCNPISGHATLYWYQQILGQGPKLLIQFQNNGVVDDSQLPKDRFSAERLKGVDSTLKIQPAKLEDSAVYLCASSLLAGGQETQYFGPGTRLLVL.